These 30 T cell receptor beta chains were all obtained from the same sample, sequenced in a study of cytomegalovirus exposure and HLA in healthy donors. The PCR was carried out with 60 Vbeta primers and 13 Jbeta primers. Repertoires were generated with immunoSEQ multiplex PCR, while TCRdb's copy carries only in-frame clones and drops some. In the table there are about 140,000 clones, more than 70% of which are singletons. Input material: PBMCs. Receptor source: a middle-aged man in good health and CMV-seronegative.

The rearrangement links TRBV28 to TRBJ2-5, with 8 bases matching TRBD1. CDR3 length: 15 residues. CDR1 is MDHEN, CDR2 SYDVKM, per germline. The trim removed 6 bases at V and 7 bases at J, leaving 13 bases unmatched. DNA for the CDR3: TGTGCCAGCAGCTACCCCCAGGGGGCCATTGGGACCCAGTACTTC. Translating it yields CASSYPQGAIGTQYF.

The chain couples TRBV6-1 to TRBJ2-1; 11 bases align to TRBD2. After removal of 0 bases from V and 5 bases from J, the junction contained 3 bases not matched to a gene. Germline V gene sequence: CDR1 MNHNS, CDR2 SASEGT. The CDR3 spans 16 residues. The CDR3 spells CASSEALAGGDNEQFF. CDR3 DNA: TGTGCCAGCAGTGAAGCGCTAGCGGGGGGCGACAATGAGCAGTTCTTC.

The CDR3 coding sequence is TGTGCCAGCACCTATTCGACTAGCGGGAGCGGGGAGCTGTTTTTT. Translating gives CASTYSTSGSGELFF. The chain recombines TRBV6-6 with TRBJ2-2; 12 bases agree with TRBD2. V was clipped by 7 bases and J by 7 bases; unmatched bases: 7. This CDR3 is built from 15 residues. Germline-derived CDR1 and CDR2 are MNHNY and SVGAGI (reference sequence).

This chain uses TRBV25-1 with TRBJ2-3, with 9 bases fitting TRBD2. V shed 1 base and J 4 bases; nucleotides not matched to a gene: 3. The CDR3 contains 15 residues. Germline CDR1 is MGHDK and CDR2 is SYGVNS. CDR3 in amino acids: CASSEWAGGADTQYF. In DNA, the CDR3 is TGTGCCAGCAGTGAATGGGCGGGGGGGGCAGATACGCAGTATTTT. The whole variable domain, remainder taken from reference TRBV25-1 and TRBJ2-3, is EADIYQTPRYLVIGTGKKITLECSQTMGHDKMYWYQQDPGMELHLIHYSYGVNSTEKGDLSSESTVSRIRTEHFPLTLESARPSHTSQYLCASSEWAGGADTQYFGPGTRLTVL.

This rearrangement joins TRBV11-2 to TRBJ2-5; D may be TRBD1 (6 bases). The germline gives CDR1 SGHAT, CDR2 FQNNGV. This CDR3 spans 13 amino acids. Trimming removed 5 bases at V and 7 bases at J, with 14 bases between. The CDR3 spells CASSLWTEGTQYF. For the CDR3, the DNA is TGTGCCAGCAGCCTTTGGACAGAGGGGACCCAGTACTTC.

The V call is TRBV30, the J call TRBJ1-1; D possibly corresponds to TRBD1 (6 bases). The germline V and J ends were trimmed by 5 bases and 0 bases, with 10 bases remaining between them. This CDR3 is 13 amino acids long. Germline-derived CDR1 and CDR2 are GTSNPN and SVGIG (reference sequence). This chain's CDR3 is CAWVGDMNTEAFF. CDR3 nucleotides: TGTGCCTGGGTGGGGGACATGAACACTGAAGCTTTCTTT.

This clone was observed a few times. This chain uses TRBV29-1 with TRBJ2-7, with 7 nucleotides matching TRBD2. The length of the CDR3 is 12 residues. After removal of 6 bases from V and 5 bases from J, the junction contained 7 bases not matched to a gene. The germline gives CDR1 SQVTM, CDR2 ANQGSEA. CDR3 DNA sequence: TGCAGCGTCGGGACTACATCCGACGAGCAGTACTTC. Protein product: CSVGTTSDEQYF.

This clone was recorded a few times. The chain has TRBV6-1 and TRBJ1-1; possible D gene TRBD1, 5 bases. The germline gives CDR1 MNHNS, CDR2 SASEGT. This CDR3 is 12 amino acids long. The ends were cut back, 10 bases at V and 1 base at J, with 10 bases in the middle. The CDR3 reads CATRQTNTEAFF. The CDR3 DNA reads as TGTGCCACACGACAGACGAACACTGAAGCTTTCTTT.

The CDR3 DNA is TGTGCCAGCTCACCTCCCGGGACAGGGGTCGGTGGCTACACCTTC. This sequence encodes CASSPPGTGVGGYTF. This chain connects TRBV18 to TRBJ1-2; TRBD1 matches 10 bases. The CDR3 spans 15 residues. Per germline, CDR1 KGHSH and CDR2 LQKENI. V was clipped by 3 bases and J by 7 bases; unmatched bases: 8.

A single count supports this clone. V is TRBV28 and J is TRBJ1-5; 12 bases match TRBD1. V was clipped by 6 bases and J by 6 bases; unmatched bases: 9. Germline V gene sequence: CDR1 MDHEN, CDR2 SYDVKM. The CDR3 is made up of 16 amino acids. CDR3 protein: CASRYGTGGLSQPQHF. Here the CDR3 DNA reads TGTGCCAGCAGATATGGGACAGGGGGCCTAAGTCAGCCCCAGCATTTT.

The CDR3 nucleotides read TGTGCCAGCTCACCCCAAGCCCGGACAGGCCGGGACTATGGCTACACCTTC. Translation gives CASSPQARTGRDYGYTF. The chain uses TRBV18 and TRBJ1-2; TRBD1 matches 7 bases. The trim removed 3 bases at V and 3 bases at J, leaving 13 bases unmatched. This CDR3 contains 17 residues. The V gene's germline CDR1 is KGHSH and CDR2 LQKENI.

V and J are TRBV5-6 and TRBJ2-7; D perhaps matches TRBD1 (5 bases). This CDR3 spans 13 amino acids. Trimming took 2 bases from V and 4 from J, leaving 10 bases between them. Germline V CDR1 and CDR2: SGHDT, YYEEEE. CDR3 residues: CASSFGREYEQYF. CDR3 coding DNA: TGTGCCAGCAGCTTTGGCAGGGAATACGAGCAGTACTTC. Together with reference TRBV5-6 and TRBJ2-7, the CDR3 gives the full variable domain: DAGVTQSPTHLIKTRGQQVTLRCSPKSGHDTVSWYQQALGQGPQFIFQYYEEEERQRGNFPDRFSGHQFPNYSSELNVNALLLGDSALYLCASSFGREYEQYFGPGTRLTVT.

This rearrangement joins TRBV5-1 to TRBJ2-3; 7 bases are shared with TRBD1. After removal of 6 bases from V and 1 base from J, the junction contained 5 bases not matched to a gene. Germline-derived CDR1 and CDR2 are SGHRS and YFSETQ. The CDR3 extends over 14 amino acids. As DNA, the CDR3 is TGCGCCAGCACCTCGGGGACAGGCACAGATACGCAGTATTTT. This codes for CASTSGTGTDTQYF.

The chain recombines TRBV5-1 with TRBJ2-1; tentatively, D is TRBD2 (5 bases). The CDR3 sequence is 15 residues long. Germline CDR1 is SGHRS and CDR2 is YFSETQ. V lost 2 bases, J lost 0 bases, and 9 bases lay in between. The CDR3 sequence: CASSFLAPSYNEQFF. CDR3 in DNA: TGCGCCAGCAGCTTTCTAGCCCCCTCCTACAATGAGCAGTTCTTC.

V and J are TRBV5-1 and TRBJ1-4; D is undetermined. CDR1 and CDR2 from the germline V gene are SGHRS and YFSETQ. The CDR3 has 15 residues. V lost 0 bases and J lost 7, with 13 bases in between. CDR3 bases: TGCGCCAGCAGCTTGGGGGAGAGCCGGGGTGAAAAACTGTTTTTT. It codes for CASSLGESRGEKLFF.

This chain joins TRBV19 and TRBJ1-1; unclear D gene. The CDR3 is 12 amino acids. Trimming left V 3 bases short and J 4 bases short, with 6 bases between. Germline CDR1 reads LNHDA; CDR2 reads SQIVND (reference sequence). CDR3 amino acids: CASSIGITEAFF. CDR3 nucleotides: TGTGCCAGTAGTATCGGTATCACTGAAGCTTTCTTT.

This chain joins TRBV25-1 and TRBJ1-5; D ambiguous. There are 14 residues in the CDR3. Looked up from germline, CDR1 is MGHDK and CDR2 is SYGVNS. Trimming took 2 bases from V and 7 from J, leaving 12 bases between them. CDR3 loop: CASSEGWGDQPQHF. CDR3 in DNA: TGTGCCAGCAGTGAAGGGTGGGGAGACCAGCCCCAGCATTTT.

The rearrangement uses TRBV9 and TRBJ2-2; a possible D gene is TRBD2 (6 bases). The germline gives CDR1 SGDLS, CDR2 YYNGEE. Trimming took off 4 bases at V and 5 bases at J, with 21 bases between the two ends. This CDR3 is 17 amino acids long. Here the CDR3 DNA reads TGTGCCAGCAGCCCTAGAGGTCTGACTAGTATTACCGGGGAGCTGTTTTTT. It yields the protein CASSPRGLTSITGELFF.

This rearrangement joins TRBV5-1 to TRBJ2-3; possible D gene TRBD2, 6 bases. The ends were cut back, 4 bases at V and 0 bases at J, with 12 bases in the middle. CDR3 length equals 15 residues. Germline CDR1 and CDR2: SGHRS and YFSETQ. This CDR3 is CASSGGLNSTDTQYF. In nucleotides, the CDR3 is TGCGCCAGCAGCGGGGGACTGAATAGCACAGATACGCAGTATTTT. The complete variable domain, with remaining parts taken from reference TRBV5-1 and TRBJ2-3, reads KAGVTQTPRYLIKTRGQQVTLSCSPISGHRSVSWYQQTPGQGLQFLFEYFSETQRNKGNFPGRFSGRQFSNSRSEMNVSTLELGDSALYLCASSGGLNSTDTQYFGPGTRLTVL.

The chain employs TRBV5-6 and TRBJ2-1, with D possibly being TRBD2 (7 bases). The CDR3 is made up of 16 amino acids. V lost 0 bases and J lost 5, with 15 bases in between. Germline CDR1 reads SGHDT; CDR2 reads YYEEEE. Here the CDR3 reads CASSLVSGGQNNEQFF. The CDR3 coding sequence is TGTGCCAGCAGCTTGGTATCGGGGGGCCAGAACAATGAGCAGTTCTTC.

This chain uses TRBV7-9 with TRBJ2-2; TRBD1 agrees at 9 bases. Trimming at V came to 5 bases and at J to 5 bases, leaving 9 bases not matched to a gene. CDR1 is SEHNR and CDR2 is FQNEAQ in the germline V gene (reference sequence). The CDR3 spans 16 residues. As DNA, the CDR3 is TGTGCCAGCAGCAAACAGGGGGCCGTCTTGACCGGGGAGCTGTTTTTT. Its translation: CASSKQGAVLTGELFF.

In its sample, this clone was seen a few times. The J gene is TRBJ2-7, the V gene TRBV27, with 9 bases lining up with TRBD1. Germline trimming cut 5 bases from V and 2 bases from J; bases unmatched to any gene: 10. CDR1 MNHEY and CDR2 SMNVEV come from the germline V gene (reference sequence). CDR3 length: 16 residues. Here the CDR3 reads CASSPRDREWTYEQYF. The CDR3 DNA is TGTGCCAGCAGTCCCCGGGACAGGGAGTGGACCTACGAGCAGTACTTC.

This clone was observed a single time. V gene TRBV27 combines with J gene TRBJ2-1; 13 bases match TRBD2. The germline CDR1 and CDR2 sequences are MNHEY and SMNVEV (reference sequence). Trimming cost V 5 bases and J 9 bases; bases outside gene matches: 4. The CDR3 extends over 14 amino acids. The CDR3 region has the DNA TGTGCCAGCAGTGGACTAGCGGGAGTTGCTGAGCAGTTCTTC. This gives the protein CASSGLAGVAEQFF.

This chain uses TRBV19 with TRBJ2-5, with 11 nucleotides matching TRBD2. CDR1 and CDR2 from the germline V gene are LNHDA and SQIVND (reference sequence). Germline trimming cut 2 bases from V and 11 bases from J; bases unmatched to any gene: 19. CDR3 length: 18 residues. CDR3 sequence: CASSINLPSGRPTGEQYF. CDR3 DNA: TGTGCCAGTAGTATAAATCTGCCTAGCGGGAGGCCGACAGGGGAGCAGTACTTC.

This clone was detected once. The chain is built from TRBV5-4 and TRBJ2-1; 8 nucleotides agree with TRBD2. Germline CDR1 is SGHNT and CDR2 is YYREEE (reference sequence). CDR3 length: 15 amino acids. V shed 3 bases and J 7 bases; nucleotides not matched to a gene: 9. Here the CDR3 reads CASSSGGAPGNEQFF. In nucleotides, the CDR3 is TGTGCCAGCAGCTCCGGGGGGGCCCCGGGGAATGAGCAGTTCTTC.

This clone has more than one count but fewer than ten. The chain has TRBV30 and TRBJ1-2; D not certain. Germline V lookup: CDR1 GTSNPN, CDR2 SVGIG (reference sequence). The CDR3 totals 12 residues. Trimming took 3 bases from V and 2 from J, leaving 7 bases between them. CDR3 bases: TGTGCCTGGAGGTCGGGAAACTATGGCTACACCTTC. Its protein product is CAWRSGNYGYTF.

This chain connects TRBV4-2 to TRBJ2-1; 8 bases are shared with TRBD1. There are 15 residues in the CDR3. Germline values: CDR1 LGHNA, CDR2 YNFKEQ. J lost 8 bases, V lost 1 base, and 7 bases had no gene match. The CDR3 here is CASSQVGQGRDEQFF. DNA for the CDR3: TGTGCCAGCAGCCAAGTCGGACAGGGACGGGATGAGCAGTTCTTC.

This chain links TRBV10-3 with TRBJ1-1; D ambiguous. The CDR3 contains 12 residues. Trimming removed 2 bases from V and 11 bases from J, with 12 bases in between. Germline V gene sequence: CDR1 ENHRY, CDR2 SYGVKD. The CDR3 DNA reads TGTGCCATCAGTGAGATCGGGGAGGGTGCTTTCTTT. It codes for CAISEIGEGAFF.

The CDR3 protein is CASSFGQGPLHNSPLHF. In nucleotides, the CDR3 is TGTGCCAGCAGCTTCGGACAGGGGCCCCTTCATAATTCACCCCTCCACTTT. The chain combines TRBV5-6 with TRBJ1-6, with 9 bases identical to TRBD1. CDR3 size: 17 residues. Germline V gene sequence: CDR1 SGHDT, CDR2 YYEEEE. V was pared by 2 bases and J by 5 bases, with 8 bases of the junction left unmatched.

This rearrangement joins TRBV19 to TRBJ1-5; D unresolved. Trimming removed 4 bases at V and 6 bases at J, with 10 bases between. The CDR3 runs to 13 residues. Per germline, CDR1 LNHDA and CDR2 SQIVND (reference sequence). The CDR3 region has the DNA TGTGCCAGTAGTACCCCCATAGTTCAGCCCCAGCATTTT. Its protein is CASSTPIVQPQHF.